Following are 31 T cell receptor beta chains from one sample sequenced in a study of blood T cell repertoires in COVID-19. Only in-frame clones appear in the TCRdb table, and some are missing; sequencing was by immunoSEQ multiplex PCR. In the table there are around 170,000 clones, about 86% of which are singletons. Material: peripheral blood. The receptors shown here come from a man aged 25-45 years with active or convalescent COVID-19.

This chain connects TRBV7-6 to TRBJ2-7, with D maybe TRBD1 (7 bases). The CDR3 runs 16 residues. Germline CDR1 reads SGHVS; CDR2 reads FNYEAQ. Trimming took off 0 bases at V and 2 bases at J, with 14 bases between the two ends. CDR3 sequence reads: CASSLAMAGGTYEQYF. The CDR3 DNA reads TGTGCCAGCAGCTTAGCGATGGCAGGGGGGACCTACGAGCAGTACTTC.

CDR3 DNA sequence: TGTGCCACCAGCAGAGATTTTAGCGGGGGGACAGATACGCAGTATTTT. This translates into CATSRDFSGGTDTQYF. V and J are TRBV15 and TRBJ2-3, with TRBD2 matching 10 bases. With 0 bases clipped from V and 3 bases from J, the junction kept 3 bases outside the gene matches. The CDR3 is 16 residues long. The germline V gene has CDR1 LNHNV and CDR2 YYDKDF (reference sequence).

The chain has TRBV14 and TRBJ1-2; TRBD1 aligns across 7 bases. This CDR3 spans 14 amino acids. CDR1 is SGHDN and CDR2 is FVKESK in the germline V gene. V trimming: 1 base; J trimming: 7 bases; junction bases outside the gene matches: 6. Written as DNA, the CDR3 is TGTGCCAGCAGCCAAGGGGTACAGGGGTCTGGCTACACCTTC. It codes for CASSQGVQGSGYTF.

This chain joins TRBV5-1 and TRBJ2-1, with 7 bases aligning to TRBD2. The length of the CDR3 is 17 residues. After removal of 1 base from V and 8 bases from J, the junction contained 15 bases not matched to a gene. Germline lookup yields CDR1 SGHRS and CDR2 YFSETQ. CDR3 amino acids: CASSLRPGAGENDEQFF. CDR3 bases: TGCGCCAGCAGCTTGAGGCCGGGTGCGGGAGAAAACGATGAGCAGTTCTTC.

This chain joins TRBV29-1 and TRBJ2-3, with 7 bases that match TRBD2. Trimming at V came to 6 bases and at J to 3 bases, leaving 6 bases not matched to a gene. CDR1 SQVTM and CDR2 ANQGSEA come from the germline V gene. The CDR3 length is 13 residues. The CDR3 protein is CSVSLGGTDTQYF. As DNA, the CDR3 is TGCAGCGTCTCCTTGGGAGGGACAGATACGCAGTATTTT.

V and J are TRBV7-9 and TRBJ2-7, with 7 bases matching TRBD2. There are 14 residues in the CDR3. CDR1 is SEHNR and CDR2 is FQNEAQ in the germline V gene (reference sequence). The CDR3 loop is CLFRRGSGPYEQYF. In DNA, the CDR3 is TGTTTATTCAGACGCGGGAGCGGACCCTACGAGCAGTACTTC.

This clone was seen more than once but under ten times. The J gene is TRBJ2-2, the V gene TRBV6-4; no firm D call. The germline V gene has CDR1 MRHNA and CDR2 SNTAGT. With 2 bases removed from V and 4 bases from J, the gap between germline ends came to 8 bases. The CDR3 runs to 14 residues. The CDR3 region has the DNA TGTGCCAGCAGTGACAGCTCTCCCACCGGGGAGCTGTTTTTT. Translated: CASSDSSPTGELFF.

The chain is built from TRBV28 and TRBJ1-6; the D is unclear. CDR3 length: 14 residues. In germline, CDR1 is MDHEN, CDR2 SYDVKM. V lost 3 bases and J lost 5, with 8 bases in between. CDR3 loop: CASSLNGNNSPLHF. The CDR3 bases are TGTGCCAGCAGTTTGAATGGCAATAATTCACCCCTCCACTTT. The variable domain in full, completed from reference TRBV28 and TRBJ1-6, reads DVKVTQSSRYLVKRTGEKVFLECVQDMDHENMFWYRQDPGLGLRLIYFSYDVKMKEKGDIPEGYSVSREKKERFSLILESASTNQTSMYLCASSLNGNNSPLHFGNGTRLTVT.

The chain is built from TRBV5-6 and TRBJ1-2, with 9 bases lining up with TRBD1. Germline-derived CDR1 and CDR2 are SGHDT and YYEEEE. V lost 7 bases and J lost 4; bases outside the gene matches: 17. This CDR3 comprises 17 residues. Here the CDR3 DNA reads TGTGCCAGCCTCCTTGGGACAGGGCTAGCCTCGATCTATGGCTACACCTTC. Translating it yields CASLLGTGLASIYGYTF.

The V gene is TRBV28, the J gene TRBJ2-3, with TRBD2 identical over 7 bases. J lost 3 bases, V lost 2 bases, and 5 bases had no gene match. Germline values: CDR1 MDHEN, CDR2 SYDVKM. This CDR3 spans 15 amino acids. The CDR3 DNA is TGTGCCAGCAGTTTAGGGGAGGGCGAGACAGATACGCAGTATTTT. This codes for CASSLGEGETDTQYF.

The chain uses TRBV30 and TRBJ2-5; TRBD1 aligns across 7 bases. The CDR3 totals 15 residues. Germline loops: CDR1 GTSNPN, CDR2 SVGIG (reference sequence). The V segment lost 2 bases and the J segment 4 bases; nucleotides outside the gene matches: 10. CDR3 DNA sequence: TGTGCCTGGAGTCCCTACCTCCGACAGGGAGAGACCCAGTACTTC. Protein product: CAWSPYLRQGETQYF.

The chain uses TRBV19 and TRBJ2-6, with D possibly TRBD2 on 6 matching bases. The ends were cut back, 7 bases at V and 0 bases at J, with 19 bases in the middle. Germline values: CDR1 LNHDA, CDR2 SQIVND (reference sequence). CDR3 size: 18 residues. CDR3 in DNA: TGTGCCAGTATGGGGGGTCCCTCGGTCGGCTCTGGGGCCAACGTCCTGACTTTC. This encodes CASMGGPSVGSGANVLTF.

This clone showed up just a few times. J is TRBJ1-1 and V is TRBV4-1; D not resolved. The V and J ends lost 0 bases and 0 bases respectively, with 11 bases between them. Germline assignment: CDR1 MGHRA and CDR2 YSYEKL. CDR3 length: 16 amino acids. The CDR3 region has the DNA TGCGCCAGCAGCCAAGAGCCCGCAGCGTTGAACACTGAAGCTTTCTTT. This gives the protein CASSQEPAALNTEAFF.

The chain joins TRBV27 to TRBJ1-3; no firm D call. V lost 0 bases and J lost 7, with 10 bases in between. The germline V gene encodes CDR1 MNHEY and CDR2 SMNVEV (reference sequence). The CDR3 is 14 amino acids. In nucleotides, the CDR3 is TGTGCCAGCAGTTTATCGCACAGAGTTAACACCATATATTTT. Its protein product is CASSLSHRVNTIYF.

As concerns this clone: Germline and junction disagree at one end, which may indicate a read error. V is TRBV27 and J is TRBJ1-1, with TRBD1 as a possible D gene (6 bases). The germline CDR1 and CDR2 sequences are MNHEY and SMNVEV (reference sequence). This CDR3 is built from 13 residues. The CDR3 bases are TGTGCCAGCAGTTACCCCGGGGGGGGGCGCCACCTTTTT. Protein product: CASSYPGGGRHLF.

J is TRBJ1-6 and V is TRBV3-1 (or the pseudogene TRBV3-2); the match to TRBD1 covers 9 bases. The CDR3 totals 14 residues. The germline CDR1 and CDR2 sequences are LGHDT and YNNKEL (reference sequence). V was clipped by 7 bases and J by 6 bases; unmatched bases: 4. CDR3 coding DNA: TGTGCCAGCACGGGACAGGGCCTTAATTCACCCCTCCACTTT. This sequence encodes CASTGQGLNSPLHF.

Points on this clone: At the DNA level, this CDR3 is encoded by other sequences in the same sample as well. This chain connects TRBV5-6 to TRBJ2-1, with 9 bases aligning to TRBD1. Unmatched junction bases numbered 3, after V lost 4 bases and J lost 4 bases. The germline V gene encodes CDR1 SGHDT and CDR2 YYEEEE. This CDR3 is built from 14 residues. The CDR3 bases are TGTGCCAGCAGCCTACAGGGGGCATACAATGAGCAGTTCTTC. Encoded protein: CASSLQGAYNEQFF. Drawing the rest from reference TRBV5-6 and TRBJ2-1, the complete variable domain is DAGVTQSPTHLIKTRGQQVTLRCSPKSGHDTVSWYQQALGQGPQFIFQYYEEEERQRGNFPDRFSGHQFPNYSSELNVNALLLGDSALYLCASSLQGAYNEQFFGPGTRLTVL.

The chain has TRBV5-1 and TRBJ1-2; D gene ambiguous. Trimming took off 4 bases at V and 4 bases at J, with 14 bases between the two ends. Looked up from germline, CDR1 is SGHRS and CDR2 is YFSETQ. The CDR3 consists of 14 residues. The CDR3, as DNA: TGCGCCAGCAGCCCCTCGGGAGGACCCTATGGCTACACCTTC. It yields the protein CASSPSGGPYGYTF.

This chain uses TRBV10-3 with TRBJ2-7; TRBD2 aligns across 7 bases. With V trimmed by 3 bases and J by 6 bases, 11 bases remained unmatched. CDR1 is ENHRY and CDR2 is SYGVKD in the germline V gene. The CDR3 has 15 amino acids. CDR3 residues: CAISDLAGELGEQYF. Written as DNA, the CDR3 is TGTGCCATCAGTGACCTGGCGGGAGAACTGGGCGAGCAGTACTTC.

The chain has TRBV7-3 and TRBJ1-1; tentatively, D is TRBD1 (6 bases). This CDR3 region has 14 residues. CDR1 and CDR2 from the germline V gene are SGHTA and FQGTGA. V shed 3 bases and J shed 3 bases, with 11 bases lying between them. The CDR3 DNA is TGTGCCAGCAGCTTCTCAGCAGGGGACACTGAAGCTTTCTTT. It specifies CASSFSAGDTEAFF. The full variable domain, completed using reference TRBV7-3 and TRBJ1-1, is GAGVSQTPSNKVTEKGKYVELRCDPISGHTALYWYRQSLGQGPEFLIYFQGTGAADDSGLPNDRFFAVRPEGSVSTLKIQRTERGDSAVYLCASSFSAGDTEAFFGQGTRLTVV.

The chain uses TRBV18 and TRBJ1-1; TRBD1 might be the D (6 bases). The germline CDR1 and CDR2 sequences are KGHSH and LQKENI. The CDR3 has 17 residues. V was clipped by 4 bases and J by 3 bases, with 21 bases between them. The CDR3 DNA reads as TGTGCCAGCTCACGGGTTTCTGGGGGGGCGCAAGACACTGAAGCTTTCTTT. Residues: CASSRVSGGAQDTEAFF.

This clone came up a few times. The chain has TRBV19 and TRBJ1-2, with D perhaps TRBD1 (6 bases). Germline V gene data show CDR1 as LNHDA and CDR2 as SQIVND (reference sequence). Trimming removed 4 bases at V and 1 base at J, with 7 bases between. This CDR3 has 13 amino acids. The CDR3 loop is CASSKQGNYGYTF. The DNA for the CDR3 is TGTGCCAGTAGTAAACAGGGTAACTATGGCTACACCTTC.

This CDR3 is CAWSVHGTEAFF. The CDR3 coding sequence is TGTGCCTGGAGTGTACATGGCACTGAAGCTTTCTTT. The rearrangement joins TRBV30 to TRBJ1-1; D gene uncertain. The CDR3 length is 12 residues. The ends were cut back, 0 bases at V and 4 bases at J, with 6 bases in the middle. The germline V gene encodes CDR1 GTSNPN and CDR2 SVGIG (reference sequence).

The CDR3 spells CASSPSSDYGYTF. In DNA form, the CDR3 reads TGTGCCAGCAGCCCGTCTAGCGACTATGGCTACACCTTC. The rearrangement uses TRBV5-6 and TRBJ1-2; no reliable D call. V gave up 4 bases and J gave up 3 bases, with 10 bases separating them. CDR1 SGHDT and CDR2 YYEEEE come from the germline V gene. The CDR3 runs to 13 residues.

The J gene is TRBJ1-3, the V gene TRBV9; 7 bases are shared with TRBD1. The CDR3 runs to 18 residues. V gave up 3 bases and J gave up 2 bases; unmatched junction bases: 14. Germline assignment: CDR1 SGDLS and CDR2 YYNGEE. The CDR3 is CASSADRPGSLAGNTIYF. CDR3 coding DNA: TGTGCCAGCAGCGCGGACAGGCCCGGGTCGTTGGCTGGAAACACCATATATTTT.

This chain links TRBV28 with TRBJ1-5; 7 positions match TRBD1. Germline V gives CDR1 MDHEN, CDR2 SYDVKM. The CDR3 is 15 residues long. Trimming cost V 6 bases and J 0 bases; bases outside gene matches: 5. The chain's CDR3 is CASRYRGNSNQPQHF. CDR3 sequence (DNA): TGTGCCAGCAGGTACAGGGGAAATAGCAATCAGCCCCAGCATTTT. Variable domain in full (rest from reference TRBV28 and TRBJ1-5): DVKVTQSSRYLVKRTGEKVFLECVQDMDHENMFWYRQDPGLGLRLIYFSYDVKMKEKGDIPEGYSVSREKKERFSLILESASTNQTSMYLCASRYRGNSNQPQHFGDGTRLSIL.

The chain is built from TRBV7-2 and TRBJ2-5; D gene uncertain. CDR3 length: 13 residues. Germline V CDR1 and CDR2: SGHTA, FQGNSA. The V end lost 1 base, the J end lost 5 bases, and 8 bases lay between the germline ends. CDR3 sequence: CASSLVFGETQYF. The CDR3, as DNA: TGTGCCAGCAGCTTAGTTTTCGGGGAGACCCAGTACTTC.

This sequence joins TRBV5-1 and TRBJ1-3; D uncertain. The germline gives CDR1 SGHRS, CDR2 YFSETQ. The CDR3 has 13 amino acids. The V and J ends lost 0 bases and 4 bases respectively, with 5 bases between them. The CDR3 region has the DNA TGCGCCAGCAGCTTGGGTCAGGGAAACACCATATATTTT. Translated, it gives CASSLGQGNTIYF.

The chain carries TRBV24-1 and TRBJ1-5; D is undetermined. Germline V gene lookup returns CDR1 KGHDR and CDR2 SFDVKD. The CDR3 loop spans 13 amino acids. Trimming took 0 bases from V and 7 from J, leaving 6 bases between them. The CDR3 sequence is CATSDLTGQPQHF. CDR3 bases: TGTGCCACCAGTGATTTGACGGGACAGCCCCAGCATTTT.

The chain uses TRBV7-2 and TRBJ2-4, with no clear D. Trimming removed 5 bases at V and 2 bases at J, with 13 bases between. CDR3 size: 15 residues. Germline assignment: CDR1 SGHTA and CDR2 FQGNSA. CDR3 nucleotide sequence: TGTGCCAGCAGCCCTCCCCCGGGTACCAAAAACATTCAGTACTTC. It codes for CASSPPPGTKNIQYF.

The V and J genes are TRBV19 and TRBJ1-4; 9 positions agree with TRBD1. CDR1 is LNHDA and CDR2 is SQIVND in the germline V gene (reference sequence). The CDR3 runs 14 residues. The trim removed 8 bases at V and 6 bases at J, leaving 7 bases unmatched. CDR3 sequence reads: CASGTGRDDEKLFF. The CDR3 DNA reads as TGTGCCAGTGGGACAGGGCGTGACGATGAAAAACTGTTTTTT.